This T cell receptor beta chain was identified in a study of T cell responses to AZD1222 COVID-19 vaccine. Study overall: Recipients boosted at about 4 weeks or about 12 weeks are pooled. Study results and limitations: The donor group comprised mostly white British people and more females; the analysis possibly underestimated clonal diversity.

The V gene's germline CDR1 is SGHVS and CDR2 FNYEAQ. V shed 1 base and J shed 4 bases, with 11 bases lying between them. The CDR3 runs 14 residues. As regards this clone: Its antigen remains unknown.

Clones were read by immunoSEQ multiplex PCR, and TCRdb kept only the in-frame ones, dropping some. The sample comprises more than 150,000 clones, about nine tenths of which are singletons, and about 2% rests with the top ten. The rearrangement links TRBV7-6 to TRBJ2-7, with D possibly matching TRBD1 (7 bases). The sequence was collected from an adult in good health. Sequenced material: peripheral blood, taken on day 0 of AZD1222 vaccination. DNA for the CDR3: TGTGCCAGCAGCTTAGGACAGGGAGGTTACGAGCAGTACTTC. It is translated as CASSLGQGGYEQYF.